Sequencing of this TCR beta chain was carried out in a study of PD-1 blockade in classical Hodgkin lymphoma. Study-wide results and caveats: Patients who responded completely had about the same baseline diversity as newly diagnosed patients. Patients with an early start, nivolumab under 1 year after ASCT, were excluded. No one has yet defined what causes the repertoire differences, which may be disease activity or prior therapy.

The germline CDR1 and CDR2 sequences are LNHDA and SQIVND (reference sequence). The CDR3 is 16 amino acids. The ends were cut back, 10 bases at V and 5 bases at J, with 26 bases in the middle. Regarding time point: cycle 4 day 1 (C4D1), after 6 weeks of nivolumab. All trial patients relapsed after autologous stem cell transplantation. Some clones are missing from TCRdb's copy, which holds only in-frame ones; the method was immunoSEQ multiplex PCR. The table includes about 21,000 clones, approximately 85% detected once. As concerns this clone: Antigen: not known.

This receptor was obtained from a human donor with classical Hodgkin lymphoma. The chain employs TRBV19 and TRBJ2-5, with D possibly being TRBD1 or TRBD2 (6 bases each). The material sequenced was peripheral blood mononuclear cells (PBMCs), taken before the fourth cycle of nivolumab. In nucleotides, the CDR3 is TGTGCCACTACCCGGGGCCCACGGGGGCTAGGGGAGACCCAGTACTTC. Translating it yields CATTRGPRGLGETQYF.